This TCR beta chain was sequenced in a study of technical replicates of blood from several donors. Trimming took 5 bases from V and 1 from J, leaving 20 bases between them. The CDR3 has 16 amino acids. Germline V gene data show CDR1 as SQVTM and CDR2 as ANQGSEA. Sequencing used immunoSEQ multiplex PCR; TCRdb keeps in-frame clones, though not all of them. This sample has about 14,000 clones, with approximately 84% found just once. Sequencing input: PBMCs. This clonotype was obtained from a human donor in good health. The chain combines TRBV29-1 with TRBJ1-1, with D perhaps matching TRBD1 (6 bases). CDR3 nucleotides: TGCAGCGTTCGACGTACAGGGTGGGGAAAGAACACTGAAGCTTTCTTT. This codes for CSVRRTGWGKNTEAFF. The full variable domain, completed using reference TRBV29-1 and TRBJ1-1, is SAVISQKPSRDICQRGTSLTIQCQVDSQVTMMFWYRQQPGQSLTLIATANQGSEATYESGFVIDKFPISRPNLTFSTLTVSNMSPEDSSIYLCSVRRTGWGKNTEAFFGQGTRLTVV.